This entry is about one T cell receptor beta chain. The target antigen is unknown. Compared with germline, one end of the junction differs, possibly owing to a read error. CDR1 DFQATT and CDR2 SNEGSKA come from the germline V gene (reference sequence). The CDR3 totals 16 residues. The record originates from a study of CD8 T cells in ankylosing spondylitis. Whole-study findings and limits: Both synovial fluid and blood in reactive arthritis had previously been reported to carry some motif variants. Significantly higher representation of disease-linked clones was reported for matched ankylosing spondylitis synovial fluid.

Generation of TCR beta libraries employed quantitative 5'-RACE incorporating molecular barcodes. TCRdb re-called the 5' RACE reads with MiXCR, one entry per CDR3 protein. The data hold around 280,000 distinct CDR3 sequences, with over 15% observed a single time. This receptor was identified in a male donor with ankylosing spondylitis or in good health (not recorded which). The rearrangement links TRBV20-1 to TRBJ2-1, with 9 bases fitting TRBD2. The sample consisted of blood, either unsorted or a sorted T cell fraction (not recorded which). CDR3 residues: CCALTLAGASYNEQFF. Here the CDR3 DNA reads TGCTGTGCCCTTACACTAGCGGGTGCCTCCTACAATGAGCAGTTCTTC.